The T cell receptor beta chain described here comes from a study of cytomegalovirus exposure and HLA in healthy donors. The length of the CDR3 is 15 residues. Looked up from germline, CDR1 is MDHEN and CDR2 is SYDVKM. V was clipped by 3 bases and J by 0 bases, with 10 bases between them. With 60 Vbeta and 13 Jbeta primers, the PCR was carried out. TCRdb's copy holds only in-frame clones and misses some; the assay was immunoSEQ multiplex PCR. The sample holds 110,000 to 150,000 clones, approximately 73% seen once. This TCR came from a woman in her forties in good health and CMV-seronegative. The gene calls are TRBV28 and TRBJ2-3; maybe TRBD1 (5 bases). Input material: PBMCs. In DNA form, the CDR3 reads TGTGCCAGCAGTTTTGGCCAGGGTAGCACAGATACGCAGTATTTT. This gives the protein CASSFGQGSTDTQYF.